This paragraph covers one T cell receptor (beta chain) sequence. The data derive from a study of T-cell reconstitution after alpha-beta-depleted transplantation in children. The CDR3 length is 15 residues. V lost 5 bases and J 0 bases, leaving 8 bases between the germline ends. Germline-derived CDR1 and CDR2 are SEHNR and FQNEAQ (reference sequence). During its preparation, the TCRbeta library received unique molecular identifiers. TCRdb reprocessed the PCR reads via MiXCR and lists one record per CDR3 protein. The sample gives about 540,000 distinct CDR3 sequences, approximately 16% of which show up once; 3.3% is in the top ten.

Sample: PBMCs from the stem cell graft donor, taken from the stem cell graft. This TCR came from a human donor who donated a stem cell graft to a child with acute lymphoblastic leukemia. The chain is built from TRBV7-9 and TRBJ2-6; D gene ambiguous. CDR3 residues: CASSPWHSGANVLTF. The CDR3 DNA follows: TGTGCCAGCAGCCCCTGGCACTCTGGGGCCAACGTCCTGACTTTC.